What follows are 8 T cell receptor beta chains derived from one specimen sequenced in a study of blood T cell repertoires in COVID-19. TCRdb keeps only in-frame clones here, not all; method: immunoSEQ multiplex PCR. The data contain around 140,000 clones, about 87% of them singletons. The sample taken for sequencing was peripheral blood. The receptors were sampled from a man aged 45-60 years with active COVID-19.

The chain has TRBV7-2 and TRBJ2-5, with D possibly matching TRBD2 (6 bases). Germline CDR1 and CDR2: SGHTA and FQGNSA. V was trimmed by 5 bases and J by 9 bases, leaving 19 bases between them. The CDR3 has 14 residues. This CDR3 is CASSPESGLGAQYF. The CDR3 DNA follows: TGTGCCAGCAGCCCTGAGAGCGGGCTGGGGGCCCAGTACTTC.

The chain recombines TRBV18 with TRBJ1-2, with 8 positions matching TRBD1. CDR1 is KGHSH and CDR2 is LQKENI in the germline V gene. Trimming took 3 bases from V and 2 from J; bases not matched to a gene: 5. This CDR3 region has 15 residues. The CDR3 protein is CASSPTGVVNYGYTF. The CDR3 nucleotides read TGTGCCAGCTCACCGACAGGGGTGGTGAACTATGGCTACACCTTC.

The CDR3 DNA reads TGTGCCAGCAGTGCAACACAGGGAGACACGCAGTATTTT. It specifies CASSATQGDTQYF. The chain has TRBV2 and TRBJ2-3, with a possible D match to TRBD1 (6 bases). Trimming left V 4 bases short and J 9 bases short, with 14 bases between. The CDR3 is 13 amino acids. Germline assignment: CDR1 SNHLY and CDR2 FYNNEI.

The rearrangement joins TRBV7-6 to TRBJ1-6; D is unclear. This CDR3 spans 15 amino acids. The V gene's germline CDR1 is SGHVS and CDR2 FNYEAQ. Trimming took 2 bases from V and 7 from J, leaving 12 bases between them. CDR3 bases: TGTGCCAGCAGCTTAAGCGAGGGAGGGAATTCACCCCTCCACTTT. Its translation: CASSLSEGGNSPLHF.

This chain joins TRBV5-1 and TRBJ1-1; D unclear. V was shortened by 4 bases and J by 5 bases, with 15 bases between the two germline ends. Germline CDR1 is SGHRS and CDR2 is YFSETQ. This CDR3 is built from 14 residues. CDR3 nucleotide sequence: TGCGCCAGCAGCCCGTCCATGGGCAGTACTGAAGCTTTCTTT. Protein sequence: CASSPSMGSTEAFF. The whole variable domain, filled in from reference TRBV5-1 and TRBJ1-1, reads KAGVTQTPRYLIKTRGQQVTLSCSPISGHRSVSWYQQTPGQGLQFLFEYFSETQRNKGNFPGRFSGRQFSNSRSEMNVSTLELGDSALYLCASSPSMGSTEAFFGQGTRLTVV.

This chain links TRBV28 with TRBJ2-1, with TRBD2 matching over 8 bases. Germline-derived CDR1 and CDR2 are MDHEN and SYDVKM. Trimming at V came to 6 bases and at J to 7 bases, leaving 8 bases not matched to a gene. The CDR3 length is 14 residues. CDR3 in DNA: TGTGCCAGCAGCCATCGGCGGGGGGCAAATGAGCAGTTCTTC. Encoded protein: CASSHRRGANEQFF.

J is TRBJ2-3 and V is TRBV13; 10 bases are shared with TRBD1. This CDR3 spans 14 amino acids. The V gene's germline CDR1 is PRHDT and CDR2 FYEKMQ (reference sequence). J was trimmed by 6 bases and V by 4 bases; bases with no gene match: 4. This chain's CDR3 is CASSWTGGRDTQYF. The CDR3 DNA sequence: TGTGCCAGCAGCTGGACAGGGGGTAGGGATACGCAGTATTTT. The full variable domain, in which reference TRBV13 and TRBJ2-3 provide the parts outside the CDR3, is AAGVIQSPRHLIKEKRETATLKCYPIPRHDTVYWYQQGPGQDPQFLISFYEKMQSDKGSIPDRFSAQQFSDYHSELNMSSLELGDSALYFCASSWTGGRDTQYFGPGTRLTVL.

The J gene is TRBJ2-7, the V gene TRBV29-1; D gene uncertain. Germline CDR1 SQVTM, CDR2 ANQGSEA. The CDR3 spans 11 residues. V was pared by 0 bases and J by 3 bases, with 3 bases between. The CDR3 region is CSVEDNYEQYF. Written as DNA, the CDR3 is TGCAGCGTTGAAGACAACTACGAGCAGTACTTC.